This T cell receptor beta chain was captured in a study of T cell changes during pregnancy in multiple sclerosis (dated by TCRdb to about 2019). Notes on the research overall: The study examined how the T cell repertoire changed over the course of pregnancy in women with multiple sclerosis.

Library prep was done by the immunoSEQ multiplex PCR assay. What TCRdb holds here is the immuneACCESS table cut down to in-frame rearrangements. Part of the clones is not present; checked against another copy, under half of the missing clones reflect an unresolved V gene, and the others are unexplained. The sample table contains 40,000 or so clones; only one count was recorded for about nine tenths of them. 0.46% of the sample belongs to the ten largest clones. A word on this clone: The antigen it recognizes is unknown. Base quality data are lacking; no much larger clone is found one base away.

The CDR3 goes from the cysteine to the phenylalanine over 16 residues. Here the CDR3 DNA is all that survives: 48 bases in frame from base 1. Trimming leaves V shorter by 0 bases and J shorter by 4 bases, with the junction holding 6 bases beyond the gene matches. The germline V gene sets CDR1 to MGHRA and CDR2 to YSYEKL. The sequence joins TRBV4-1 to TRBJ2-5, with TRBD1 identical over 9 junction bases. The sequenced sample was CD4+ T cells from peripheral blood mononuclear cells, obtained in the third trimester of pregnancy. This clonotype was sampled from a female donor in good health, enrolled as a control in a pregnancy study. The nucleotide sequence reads TGCGCCAGCAGCCAAGATGACCGGACAGGGGCAGAGACCCAGTACTTC. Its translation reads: CASSQDDRTGAETQYF.